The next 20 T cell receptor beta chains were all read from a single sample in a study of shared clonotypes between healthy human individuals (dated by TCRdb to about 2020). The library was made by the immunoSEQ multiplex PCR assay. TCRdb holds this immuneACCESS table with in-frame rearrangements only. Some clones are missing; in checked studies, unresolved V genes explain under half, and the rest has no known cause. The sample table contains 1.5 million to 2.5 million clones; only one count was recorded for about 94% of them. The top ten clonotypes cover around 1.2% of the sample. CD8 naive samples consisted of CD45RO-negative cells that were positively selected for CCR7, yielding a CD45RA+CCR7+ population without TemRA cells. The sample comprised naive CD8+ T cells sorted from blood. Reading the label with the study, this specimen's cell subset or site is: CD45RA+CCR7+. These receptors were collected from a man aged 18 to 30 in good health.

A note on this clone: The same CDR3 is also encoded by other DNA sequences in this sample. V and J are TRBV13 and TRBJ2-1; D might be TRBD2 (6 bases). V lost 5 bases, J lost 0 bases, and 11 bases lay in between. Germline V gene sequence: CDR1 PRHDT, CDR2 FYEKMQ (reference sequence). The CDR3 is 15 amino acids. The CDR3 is CASSPRGSSYNEQFF. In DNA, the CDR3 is TGTGCCAGCAGCCCACGGGGGAGCTCCTACAATGAGCAGTTCTTC.

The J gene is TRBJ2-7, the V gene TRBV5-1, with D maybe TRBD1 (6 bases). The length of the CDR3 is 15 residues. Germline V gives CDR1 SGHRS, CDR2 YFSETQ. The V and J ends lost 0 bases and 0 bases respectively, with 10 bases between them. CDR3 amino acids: CASSLVGGLSYEQYF. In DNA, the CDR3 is TGCGCCAGCAGCTTGGTAGGGGGTCTCTCCTACGAGCAGTACTTC. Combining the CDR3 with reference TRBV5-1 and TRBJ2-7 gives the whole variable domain KAGVTQTPRYLIKTRGQQVTLSCSPISGHRSVSWYQQTPGQGLQFLFEYFSETQRNKGNFPGRFSGRQFSNSRSEMNVSTLELGDSALYLCASSLVGGLSYEQYFGPGTRLTVT.

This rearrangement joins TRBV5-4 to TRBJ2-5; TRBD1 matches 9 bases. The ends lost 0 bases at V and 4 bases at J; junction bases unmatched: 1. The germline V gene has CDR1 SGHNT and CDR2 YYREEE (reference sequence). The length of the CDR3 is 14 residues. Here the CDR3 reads CASSLETGGETQYF. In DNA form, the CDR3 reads TGTGCCAGCAGCTTGGAGACAGGGGGAGAGACCCAGTACTTC.

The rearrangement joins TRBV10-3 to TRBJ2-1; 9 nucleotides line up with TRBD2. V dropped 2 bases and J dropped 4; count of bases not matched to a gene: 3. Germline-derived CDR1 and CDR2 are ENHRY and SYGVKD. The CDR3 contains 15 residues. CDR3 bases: TGTGCCATCAGTGAGAAGACTAGCGGATACAATGAGCAGTTCTTC. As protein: CAISEKTSGYNEQFF.

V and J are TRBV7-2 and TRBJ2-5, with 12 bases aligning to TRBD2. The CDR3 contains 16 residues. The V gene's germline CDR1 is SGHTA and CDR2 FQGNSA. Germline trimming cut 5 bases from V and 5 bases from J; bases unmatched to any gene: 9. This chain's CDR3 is CASSITGTSGWETQYF. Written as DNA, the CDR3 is TGTGCCAGCAGCATCACCGGGACTAGCGGGTGGGAGACCCAGTACTTC.

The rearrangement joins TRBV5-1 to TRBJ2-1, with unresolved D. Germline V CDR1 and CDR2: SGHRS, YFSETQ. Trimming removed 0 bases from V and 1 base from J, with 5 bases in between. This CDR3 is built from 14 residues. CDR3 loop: CASSLEQSYNEQFF. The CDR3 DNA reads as TGCGCCAGCAGCTTGGAGCAGTCCTACAATGAGCAGTTCTTC.

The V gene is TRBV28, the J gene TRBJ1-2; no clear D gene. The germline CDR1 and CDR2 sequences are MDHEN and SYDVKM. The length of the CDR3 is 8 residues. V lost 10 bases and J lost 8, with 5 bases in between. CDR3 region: CATDGYTF. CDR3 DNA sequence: TGTGCCACCGACGGCTACACCTTC.

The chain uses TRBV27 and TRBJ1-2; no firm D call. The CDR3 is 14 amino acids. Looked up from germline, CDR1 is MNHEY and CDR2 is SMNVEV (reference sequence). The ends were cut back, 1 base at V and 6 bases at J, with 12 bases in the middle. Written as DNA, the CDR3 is TGTGCCAGCAGTTTATTGGGGATTGGGGATGGCTACACCTTC. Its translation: CASSLLGIGDGYTF.

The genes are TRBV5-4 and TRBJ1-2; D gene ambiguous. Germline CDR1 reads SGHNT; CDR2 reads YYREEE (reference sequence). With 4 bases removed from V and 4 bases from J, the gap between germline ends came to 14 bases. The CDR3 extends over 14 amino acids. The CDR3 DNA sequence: TGTGCCAGCAGCCCTCGAGGAGGGTCCTATGGCTACACCTTC. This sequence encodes CASSPRGGSYGYTF.

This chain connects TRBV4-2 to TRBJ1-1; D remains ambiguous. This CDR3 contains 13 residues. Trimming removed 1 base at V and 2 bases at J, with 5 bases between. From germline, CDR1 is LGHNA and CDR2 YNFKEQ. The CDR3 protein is CASSQVQNTEAFF. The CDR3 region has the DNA TGTGCCAGCAGCCAAGTTCAAAACACTGAAGCTTTCTTT.

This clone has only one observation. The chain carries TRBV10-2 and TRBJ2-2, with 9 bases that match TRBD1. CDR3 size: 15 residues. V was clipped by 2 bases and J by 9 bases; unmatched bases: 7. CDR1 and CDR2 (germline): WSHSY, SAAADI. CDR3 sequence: CASSEGQGYLRELFF. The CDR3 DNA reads TGCGCCAGCAGTGAGGGACAGGGGTATTTGCGGGAGCTGTTTTTT.

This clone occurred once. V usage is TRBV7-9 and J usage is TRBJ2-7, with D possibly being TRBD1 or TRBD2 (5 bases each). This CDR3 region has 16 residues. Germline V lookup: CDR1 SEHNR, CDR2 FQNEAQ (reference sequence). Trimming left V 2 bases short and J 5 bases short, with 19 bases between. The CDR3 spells CASSLRGEGVWNEQYF. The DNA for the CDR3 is TGTGCCAGCAGCTTACGGGGAGAAGGGGTCTGGAACGAGCAGTACTTC.

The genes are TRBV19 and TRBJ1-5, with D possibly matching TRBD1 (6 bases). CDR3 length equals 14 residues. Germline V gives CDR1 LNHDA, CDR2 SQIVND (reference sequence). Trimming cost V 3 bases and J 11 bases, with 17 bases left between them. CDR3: CASSISTGNVAQHF. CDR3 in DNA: TGTGCCAGTAGTATCAGCACAGGGAATGTGGCCCAGCATTTT.

CDR3 protein: CASNHRAGELFF. CDR3 DNA sequence: TGTGCCAGCAATCACCGGGCCGGGGAGCTGTTTTTT. The chain couples TRBV6-5 to TRBJ2-2, with D hard to call. Germline V gene lookup returns CDR1 MNHEY and CDR2 SVGAGI. V lost 7 bases and J 6 bases, leaving 9 bases between the germline ends. The CDR3 consists of 12 residues.

CDR3 region: CSVETDSLADTQYF. Here the CDR3 DNA reads TGCAGCGTCGAAACGGACAGTTTAGCAGATACGCAGTATTTT. The rearrangement uses TRBV29-1 and TRBJ2-3; a weak D match, TRBD1 (6 bases). The CDR3 is 14 amino acids. Germline loops: CDR1 SQVTM, CDR2 ANQGSEA. The V and J ends lost 6 bases and 4 bases respectively, with 17 bases between them.

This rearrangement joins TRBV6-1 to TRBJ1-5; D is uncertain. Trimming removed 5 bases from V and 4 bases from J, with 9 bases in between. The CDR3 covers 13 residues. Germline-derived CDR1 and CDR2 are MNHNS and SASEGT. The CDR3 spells CASSWSGNQPQHF. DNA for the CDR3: TGTGCCAGCAGTTGGTCCGGTAATCAGCCCCAGCATTTT.

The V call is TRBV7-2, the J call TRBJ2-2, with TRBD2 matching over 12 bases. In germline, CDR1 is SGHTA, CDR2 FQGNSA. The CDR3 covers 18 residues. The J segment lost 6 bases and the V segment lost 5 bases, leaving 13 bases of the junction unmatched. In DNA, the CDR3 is TGTGCCAGCAGCCCTGGACTAGCGGGACTGGGGTTTGCCGGGGAGCTGTTTTTT. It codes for CASSPGLAGLGFAGELFF. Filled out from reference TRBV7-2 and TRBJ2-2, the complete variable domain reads GAGVSQSPSNKVTEKGKDVELRCDPISGHTALYWYRQSLGQGLEFLIYFQGNSAPDKSGLPSDRFSAERTGGSVSTLTIQRTQQEDSAVYLCASSPGLAGLGFAGELFFGEGSRLTVL.

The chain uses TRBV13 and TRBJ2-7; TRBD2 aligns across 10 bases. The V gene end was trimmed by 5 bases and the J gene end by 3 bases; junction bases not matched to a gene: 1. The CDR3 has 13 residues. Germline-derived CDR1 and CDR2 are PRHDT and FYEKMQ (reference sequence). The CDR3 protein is CASSQRGGYEQYF. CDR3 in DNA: TGTGCCAGCAGCCAGCGGGGGGGCTACGAGCAGTACTTC.

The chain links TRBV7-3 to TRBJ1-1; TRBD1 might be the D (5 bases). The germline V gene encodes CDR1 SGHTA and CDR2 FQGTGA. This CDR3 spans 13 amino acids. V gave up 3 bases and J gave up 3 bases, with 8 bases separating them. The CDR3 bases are TGTGCCAGCAGCTTTGGGGGGGACACTGAAGCTTTCTTT. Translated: CASSFGGDTEAFF. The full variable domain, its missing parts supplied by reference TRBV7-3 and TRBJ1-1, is GAGVSQTPSNKVTEKGKYVELRCDPISGHTALYWYRQSLGQGPEFLIYFQGTGAADDSGLPNDRFFAVRPEGSVSTLKIQRTERGDSAVYLCASSFGGDTEAFFGQGTRLTVV.

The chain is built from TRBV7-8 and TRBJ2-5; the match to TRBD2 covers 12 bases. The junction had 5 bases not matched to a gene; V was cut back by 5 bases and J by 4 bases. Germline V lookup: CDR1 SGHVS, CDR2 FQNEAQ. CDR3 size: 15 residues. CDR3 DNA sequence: TGTGCCAGCAGCCCGACTAGCGGGGGAGGAGAGACCCAGTACTTC. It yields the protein CASSPTSGGGETQYF.